Listed below are T cell receptor beta chains from one sample, sequenced in a study of regulatory dendritic cells for organ transplantation. Only in-frame clones appear in the TCRdb table, and some are missing; sequencing was by immunoSEQ multiplex PCR. This table has around 30,000 clones, more than 70% appearing once. The sequenced sample was naive CD8+ T cells from blood. The receptors were gathered from a human donor in good health. CDR3s include the opening cysteine and the closing phenylalanine or tryptophan. A D gene is named only where the DNA matches it firmly. Clone size is not always given. Where it is, it says once, few, many or a class for expanded clones.

TRBV9,TRBJ2-1,-,-,CASSVGGAAYNEQFF,TGTGCCAGCAGCGTAGGCGGTGCTGCCTACAATGAGCAGTTCTTC
TRBV11-1,TRBJ1-1,-,-,CASTRGVQAFF,TGTGCCAGCACACGGGGAGTTCAAGCTTTCTTT
TRBV11-2,TRBJ2-1,-,TRBD2,CASSLPAGGLGVQFF,TGTGCCAGCAGCTTACCGGCGGGGGGGCTGGGGGTGCAGTTCTTC
TRBV5-6,TRBJ1-1,-,TRBD1,CASSLGQGSEAFF,TGTGCCAGCAGCTTAGGACAGGGATCTGAAGCTTTCTTT
TRBV5-1,TRBJ2-3,once,-,CASSLDLVTQYF,TGCGCCAGCAGCTTGGACCTAGTTACGCAGTATTTT
TRBV19,TRBJ2-2,few,-,CATSLSTGELFF,TGTGCCACGTCGTTGAGCACCGGGGAGCTGTTTTTT
TRBV5-4,TRBJ2-5,-,-,CASSLDGVQETQYF,TGTGCCAGCAGCTTGGACGGAGTCCAAGAGACCCAGTACTTC
TRBV10-3,TRBJ1-2,-,-,CAISESTANYGYTF,TGTGCCATCAGTGAGTCGACAGCTAACTATGGCTACACCTTC
TRBV4-3,TRBJ2-3,-,TRBD2,CASSQGASGVTDTQYF,TGCGCCAGCAGCCAAGGGGCTAGCGGGGTCACAGATACGCAGTATTTT
TRBV7-6,TRBJ2-3,-,-,CASSFPTGTDTQYF,TGTGCCAGCAGCTTCCCTACAGGAACAGATACGCAGTATTTT
TRBV10-3,TRBJ1-2,-,-,CAISEPEWTAYGYTF,TGTGCCATCAGTGAACCAGAATGGACAGCTTATGGCTACACCTTC
TRBV5-6,TRBJ1-5,once,-,CASSPGREGSNQPQHF,TGTGCCAGCAGCCCGGGACGGGAGGGGAGCAATCAGCCCCAGCATTTT
TRBV25-1,TRBJ2-5,-,TRBD1,CASSGHPGQGSVETQYF,TGTGCCAGCAGTGGCCACCCGGGACAGGGTTCTGTAGAGACCCAGTACTTC
TRBV10-3,TRBJ1-2,-,TRBD1,CAISEMLGTGYGYTF,TGTGCCATCAGTGAGATGTTGGGGACAGGCTATGGCTACACCTTC
TRBV9,TRBJ1-1,-,-,CASSEGGTVNTEAFF,TGTGCCAGCAGCGAGGGAGGTACAGTGAACACTGAAGCTTTCTTT
TRBV6-5,TRBJ1-2,-,-,CASSYGDGYTF,TGTGCCAGCAGTTACGGAGATGGCTACACCTTC
TRBV19,TRBJ1-5,-,-,CASSMGVDLSNQPQHF,TGTGCCAGTAGTATGGGCGTGGATCTTAGCAATCAGCCCCAGCATTTT
TRBV2,TRBJ2-2,-,TRBD1,CASEAGTAIRTTGELFF,TGTGCCAGCGAAGCCGGGACAGCGATACGAACCACCGGGGAGCTGTTTTTT
TRBV19,TRBJ1-1,-,-,CASSIWGGGTEAFF,TGTGCCAGTAGTATATGGGGGGGAGGCACTGAAGCTTTCTTT
TRBV5-6,TRBJ2-2,-,TRBD2,CASSLPTSGVTNTGELFF,TGTGCCAGCAGCCTTCCGACTAGCGGGGTAACGAACACCGGGGAGCTGTTTTTT
TRBV6-5,TRBJ2-7,-,TRBD1,CASSYLGQNYEQYF,TGTGCCAGCAGTTACTTGGGACAGAACTACGAGCAGTACTTC
TRBV11-3,TRBJ2-2,few,-,CASSLPASRFWTGELFF,TGTGCCAGCAGCTTACCCGCGTCGCGATTTTGGACCGGGGAGCTGTTTTTT
TRBV27,TRBJ2-3,-,TRBD2,CASSLGGGGTDTQYF,TGTGCCAGCAGTTTAGGCGGGGGAGGCACAGATACGCAGTATTTT
TRBV4-2,TRBJ1-1,-,-,CASSWGVGAPEAFF,TGTGCCAGCAGTTGGGGGGTGGGAGCACCTGAAGCTTTCTTT
TRBV19,TRBJ1-1,-,-,CASSLTWGVNTEAFF,TGTGCCAGTAGTTTAACATGGGGGGTAAACACTGAAGCTTTCTTT
TRBV6-5,TRBJ2-1,-,-,CASSGGYSYNEQFF,TGTGCCAGCAGTGGAGGCTACTCCTACAATGAGCAGTTCTTC
TRBV7-8,TRBJ2-3,-,TRBD2,CASSLRGRSTDTQYF,TGTGCCAGCAGCTTGCGGGGGAGAAGCACAGATACGCAGTATTTT
TRBV5-4,TRBJ2-3,-,TRBD1,CASSLPRDREGTHDTQYF,TGTGCCAGCAGCTTGCCCAGGGACAGGGAAGGAACCCATGATACGCAGTATTTT
TRBV28,TRBJ1-4,-,-,CASSLYRRGEEKLFF,TGTGCCAGCAGTTTATACCGCAGGGGTGAGGAAAAACTGTTTTTT
TRBV5-6,TRBJ2-3,-,TRBD2,CASSSSGSSTDTQYF,TGTGCCAGCAGCTCTAGCGGGTCGAGCACAGATACGCAGTATTTT
TRBV6-5,TRBJ2-5,-,TRBD1,CASSFRGQGAETQYF,TGTGCCAGCAGTTTCCGGGGACAGGGGGCAGAGACCCAGTACTTC
TRBV7-8,TRBJ1-1,once,-,CASSTSKGDGNTEAFF,TGTGCCAGCAGCACTAGCAAGGGAGACGGCAACACTGAAGCTTTCTTT
TRBV7-8,TRBJ2-3,-,TRBD2,CASSLGLAGLTDTQYF,TGTGCCAGCAGCCTGGGACTAGCGGGGCTTACAGATACGCAGTATTTT